This T cell receptor (beta chain) comes out of a study of shared clonotypes between healthy human individuals. Across the study: Samples came from a couple of female and a few male donors aged 18 to 49. Study-wide results and limits: Though the depth was large, rarefaction showed that sorted-subset sequencing was incomplete.

With regard to this clone: The antigen remains unidentified.

This was a deep-level run. Genomic DNA (from each subset) was split evenly across several immunoSEQ plates. The protocol was immunoSEQ multiplex PCR, while the TCRdb copy is restricted to in-frame clones and leaves out a portion. The repertoire holds about 2,100,000 clones, with about 93% as singletons. Naive CD8 cells lacked CD45RO, underwent positive selection for CCR7 and left out terminally differentiated effector memory CD45RA+ cells. The CDR3 totals 15 residues. The V gene's germline CDR1 is MGHRA and CDR2 YSYEKL. Trimming shortened V by 1 base and J by 2 bases, and 12 bases separated the two germline ends.

Specimen: naive CD8+ T cells from PBMCs. The TCR sequence derives from a man aged 18 to 29 in good health. Some clones in this sample may be carry-over from other donors' samples. V gene TRBV4-1 combines with J gene TRBJ2-7; no reliable D call. For the CDR3, the DNA is TGCGCCAGCAGCCAAGGTACGCTATTAACCTACGAGCAGTACTTC. Its translation: CASSQGTLLTYEQYF.